Each of the 26 T cell receptor beta chains below was sequenced from the same sample in a study of blood T cell repertoires in COVID-19. Sequencing was performed with immunoSEQ multiplex PCR; in TCRdb, only in-frame clones are kept and a portion is missing. The sample lists about 39,000 clones, 85% to 90% occurring once. Specimen: peripheral blood. Source of these receptors: a man over 45 with active or convalescent COVID-19.

This clone was seen only once. This rearrangement joins TRBV27 to TRBJ2-7; 9 nucleotides agree with TRBD2. J gave up 3 bases and V 6 bases, and 9 bases lay outside the gene matches. The CDR3 is 15 amino acids. Germline CDR1 reads MNHEY; CDR2 reads SMNVEV (reference sequence). CDR3 in amino acids: CASRVSGSPNYEQYF. The CDR3 DNA follows: TGTGCCAGCAGGGTTAGCGGGAGCCCCAACTACGAGCAGTACTTC.

This clone was seen at least ten times. This chain connects TRBV6-5 to TRBJ2-2; a possible D gene is TRBD1 (6 bases). Deletions cut 0 bases from V and 13 bases from J, with 18 bases between. Per germline, CDR1 MNHEY and CDR2 SVGAGI. The CDR3 sequence is 15 residues long. CDR3: CASSYSIPPTRGLFF. CDR3 in DNA: TGTGCCAGCAGTTACTCGATTCCCCCTACCAGGGGGCTGTTTTTT.

This rearrangement joins TRBV5-6 to TRBJ2-1, with TRBD2 matching over 8 bases. The CDR3 is 16 residues long. The ends lost 1 base at V and 2 bases at J; junction bases unmatched: 5. Germline-derived CDR1 and CDR2 are SGHDT and YYEEEE. CDR3 amino acids: CASSLLSGGTYNEQFF. The CDR3 DNA sequence: TGTGCCAGCAGCTTGTTAAGCGGGGGCACCTACAATGAGCAGTTCTTC.

CDR3 DNA sequence: TGCGCCAGCAGCCAAGGGCCACTAGCGGGAGGTAATTTATACGAGCAGTACTTC. It encodes CASSQGPLAGGNLYEQYF. The chain uses TRBV4-1 and TRBJ2-7, with 12 bases aligning to TRBD2. V shed 1 base, J shed 4 bases, and the junction held 11 bases outside the gene matches. Looked up from germline, CDR1 is MGHRA and CDR2 is YSYEKL. CDR3 length equals 18 residues.

This chain connects TRBV30 to TRBJ2-1; 8 nucleotides line up with TRBD2. This CDR3 region has 15 residues. With V trimmed by 0 bases and J by 4 bases, 5 bases remained unmatched. Germline assignment: CDR1 GTSNPN and CDR2 SVGIG (reference sequence). CDR3 bases: TGTGCCTGGAGTGTACCGGGAGGGGCATACAATGAGCAGTTCTTC. Translation gives CAWSVPGGAYNEQFF.

A few counts support this clone. The rearrangement links TRBV18 to TRBJ2-2, with 15 bases lining up with TRBD2. This CDR3 spans 17 amino acids. With V trimmed by 3 bases and J by 6 bases, 5 bases remained unmatched. Germline CDR1 reads KGHSH; CDR2 reads LQKENI. The CDR3 reads CASSPGTSGRSAGELFF. The CDR3 region has the DNA TGTGCCAGCTCACCGGGGACTAGCGGGAGGTCCGCCGGGGAGCTGTTTTTT.

This clone was picked up a small number of times. The J gene is TRBJ2-2, the V gene TRBV5-5; D not resolved. Germline V CDR1 and CDR2: SGHKS, YYEKEE (reference sequence). V gave up 2 bases and J gave up 5 bases, with 7 bases separating them. This CDR3 region has 13 residues. The CDR3, as DNA: TGTGCCAGCAGCTTCTACAGTACCGGGGAGCTGTTTTTT. Its translation is CASSFYSTGELFF.

The chain is built from TRBV9 and TRBJ1-1; 10 nucleotides match TRBD1. The CDR3 length is 14 residues. V was clipped by 3 bases and J by 5 bases; unmatched bases: 4. Germline assignment: CDR1 SGDLS and CDR2 YYNGEE. The CDR3 sequence is CASSAGQGKTEAFF. The CDR3 bases are TGTGCCAGCAGCGCGGGACAGGGGAAAACTGAAGCTTTCTTT.

This clone has a handful of counts. The rearrangement joins TRBV18 to TRBJ2-1, with a tentative D call TRBD1 (5 bases). The germline V gene encodes CDR1 KGHSH and CDR2 LQKENI. The CDR3 totals 16 residues. V lost 5 bases, J lost 7 bases, and 21 bases lay in between. In DNA, the CDR3 is TGTGCCAGCTCAGCCGTTCCGACAGCCTTGGGGAATGAGCAGTTCTTC. It encodes CASSAVPTALGNEQFF.

The chain is built from TRBV5-1 and TRBJ2-2; D possibly corresponds to TRBD2 (6 bases). This CDR3 region has 16 residues. Trimming pared 4 bases from V and 3 bases from J, leaving 16 bases between. The germline V gene has CDR1 SGHRS and CDR2 YFSETQ. The CDR3 spells CASSLGSGSYTGELFF. The CDR3 nucleotides read TGCGCCAGCAGCCTTGGATCCGGGAGTTACACCGGGGAGCTGTTTTTT. Based on the CDR3 plus reference TRBV5-1 and TRBJ2-2, the full variable domain is KAGVTQTPRYLIKTRGQQVTLSCSPISGHRSVSWYQQTPGQGLQFLFEYFSETQRNKGNFPGRFSGRQFSNSRSEMNVSTLELGDSALYLCASSLGSGSYTGELFFGEGSRLTVL.

This rearrangement joins TRBV28 to TRBJ2-6; D is unresolved. Trimming shortened V by 8 bases and J by 4 bases, and 12 bases separated the two germline ends. Germline loops: CDR1 MDHEN, CDR2 SYDVKM. CDR3 length: 14 residues. Here the CDR3 reads CASARLAGANVLTF. As DNA, the CDR3 is TGTGCCAGCGCTCGACTTGCGGGGGCCAACGTCCTGACTTTC.

The V gene is TRBV3-1 (or the pseudogene TRBV3-2), the J gene TRBJ1-2; D ambiguous. Trimming took off 0 bases at V and 7 bases at J, with 6 bases between the two ends. Germline V lookup: CDR1 LGHDT, CDR2 YNNKEL (reference sequence). The CDR3 consists of 12 residues. CDR3 DNA sequence: TGTGCCAGCAGCCAAGATCGAGCTGGCTACACCTTC. Protein: CASSQDRAGYTF.

The rearrangement joins TRBV11-1 to TRBJ2-1; D is possibly TRBD2 (6 bases). The CDR3 is 12 residues long. Germline-derived CDR1 and CDR2 are SGHAT and FQDESV (reference sequence). V was cut by 8 bases and J by 4 bases, with 9 bases left in between. CDR3 sequence: CASRGGYNEQFF. CDR3 nucleotides: TGTGCCAGCCGCGGAGGGTACAATGAGCAGTTCTTC.

By share of the sample, this clone is medium-sized. CDR3 DNA: TGTGCCACCAGCAGAGGATTTAGTGACAGGGATGGTGAAAAACTGTTTTTT. Its protein product is CATSRGFSDRDGEKLFF. The chain has TRBV15 and TRBJ1-4; 7 bases match TRBD1. This CDR3 is built from 17 residues. The V gene's germline CDR1 is LNHNV and CDR2 YYDKDF (reference sequence). Trimming cost V 1 base and J 7 bases; bases outside gene matches: 12.

The V gene is TRBV18, the J gene TRBJ2-7, with D tentatively TRBD2 (5 bases). CDR1 is KGHSH and CDR2 is LQKENI in the germline V gene. The V end was cut by 2 bases, the J end by 3 bases, with 17 bases between. This CDR3 spans 16 amino acids. The CDR3, as DNA: TGTGCCAGCTCACCAGTAGAGGGTTCCAGCGGCTACGAGCAGTACTTC. Encoded protein: CASSPVEGSSGYEQYF. The full variable domain, in which reference TRBV18 and TRBJ2-7 provide the parts outside the CDR3, is NAGVMQNPRHLVRRRGQEARLRCSPMKGHSHVYWYRQLPEEGLKFMVYLQKENIIDESGMPKERFSAEFPKEGPSILRIQQVVRGDSAAYFCASSPVEGSSGYEQYFGPGTRLTVT.

V and J are TRBV9 and TRBJ1-4, with D perhaps matching TRBD1 (5 bases). CDR1 and CDR2 (germline): SGDLS, YYNGEE. V was trimmed by 0 bases and J by 6 bases, leaving 12 bases between them. The CDR3 has 15 amino acids. The CDR3, as DNA: TGTGCCAGCAGCGTAGAAGGGACTGATGATGAAAAACTGTTTTTT. It encodes CASSVEGTDDEKLFF. The entire variable domain, with the rest obtained from reference TRBV9 and TRBJ1-4, is as follows: DSGVTQTPKHLITATGQRVTLRCSPRSGDLSVYWYQQSLDQGLQFLIQYYNGEERAKGNILERFSAQQFPDLHSELNLSSLELGDSALYFCASSVEGTDDEKLFFGSGTQLSVL.

The chain links TRBV19 to TRBJ2-7; D is possibly TRBD1 (6 bases). From germline, CDR1 is LNHDA and CDR2 SQIVND (reference sequence). This CDR3 region has 14 residues. V lost 6 bases, J lost 3 bases, and 15 bases lay in between. CDR3 loop: CASSPRDTDYEQYF. The CDR3, as DNA: TGTGCCAGTAGCCCCCGGGACACCGACTACGAGCAGTACTTC.

The chain has TRBV28 and TRBJ1-1; TRBD1 might be the D (5 bases). V lost 3 bases and J 1 base, leaving 12 bases between the germline ends. Germline CDR1 reads MDHEN; CDR2 reads SYDVKM. The CDR3 is made up of 15 amino acids. This CDR3 is CASSLGGRRNTEAFF. DNA of the CDR3: TGTGCCAGCAGTTTGGGGGGACGCAGGAACACTGAAGCTTTCTTT.

This chain uses TRBV7-2 with TRBJ2-1; perhaps TRBD1 as D (5 bases). With 3 bases removed from V and 1 base from J, the gap between germline ends came to 13 bases. This CDR3 is built from 16 residues. CDR1 is SGHTA, CDR2 FQGNSA, per germline. The CDR3 DNA is TGTGCCAGCAGCTTCTTGGGGCAGGTGTCCTACAATGAGCAGTTCTTC. This gives the protein CASSFLGQVSYNEQFF.

This chain uses TRBV3-1 (or the pseudogene TRBV3-2) with TRBJ2-5, with 15 bases matching TRBD2. The V gene's germline CDR1 is LGHDT and CDR2 YNNKEL (reference sequence). After removal of 5 bases from V and 5 bases from J, the junction contained 15 bases not matched to a gene. The CDR3 loop spans 19 amino acids. CDR3 residues: CASSEGLAGGHHSSETQYF. The CDR3 DNA reads TGTGCCAGCAGCGAGGGACTAGCGGGGGGCCACCACTCATCTGAGACCCAGTACTTC.

V is TRBV18 and J is TRBJ1-1; D call uncertain. The CDR3 loop spans 15 amino acids. Trimming removed 4 bases from V and 0 bases from J, with 12 bases in between. Germline V gene sequence: CDR1 KGHSH, CDR2 LQKENI. The CDR3 DNA sequence: TGTGCCAGCTCACAACCCCCGGGATTGAACACTGAAGCTTTCTTT. As protein: CASSQPPGLNTEAFF.

The gene calls are TRBV9 and TRBJ2-1; a weak D match, TRBD2 (6 bases). Germline V gene lookup returns CDR1 SGDLS and CDR2 YYNGEE. With 4 bases removed from V and 2 bases from J, the gap between germline ends came to 16 bases. This CDR3 region has 16 residues. CDR3 sequence: CASSPLVGGPYNEQFF. As DNA, the CDR3 is TGTGCCAGCAGCCCCCTGGTGGGAGGCCCCTACAATGAGCAGTTCTTC. Using reference TRBV9 and TRBJ2-1 for the parts outside the CDR3, the full variable domain is DSGVTQTPKHLITATGQRVTLRCSPRSGDLSVYWYQQSLDQGLQFLIQYYNGEERAKGNILERFSAQQFPDLHSELNLSSLELGDSALYFCASSPLVGGPYNEQFFGPGTRLTVL.

This sequence joins TRBV10-1 and TRBJ1-6, with D maybe TRBD1 (6 bases). V was pared by 0 bases and J by 9 bases, with 9 bases between. The CDR3 spans 14 residues. Per germline, CDR1 WNHNN and CDR2 SYGVQD (reference sequence). CDR3 loop: CASSESGAGSPLHF. For the CDR3, the DNA is TGCGCCAGCAGTGAGTCGGGGGCAGGTTCACCCCTCCACTTT.

This clone was observed a handful of times. The V call is TRBV3-1 (or the pseudogene TRBV3-2), the J call TRBJ1-5, with D perhaps TRBD1 (5 bases). The CDR3 spans 14 residues. Germline values: CDR1 LGHDT, CDR2 YNNKEL (reference sequence). Trimming removed 2 bases from V and 7 bases from J, with 12 bases in between. The CDR3 DNA reads as TGTGCCAGCAGCCAACGGGGGTACTGGCAGCCCCAGCATTTT. This codes for CASSQRGYWQPQHF.

This chain uses TRBV28 with TRBJ2-5, with 11 bases matching TRBD2. This CDR3 contains 17 residues. Germline V gene data show CDR1 as MDHEN and CDR2 as SYDVKM. Trimming at V came to 6 bases and at J to 11 bases, leaving 20 bases not matched to a gene. The CDR3 nucleotides read TGTGCCAGCAGGGAGATATCGGACAGAGGGACTAGCGGCCAGCAGTACTTC. Protein: CASREISDRGTSGQQYF.

The chain is built from TRBV5-1 and TRBJ1-6; TRBD1 agrees at 7 bases. V lost 2 bases, J lost 13 bases, and 12 bases stayed unmatched. Germline CDR1 and CDR2: SGHRS and YFSETQ. This CDR3 region has 15 residues. CDR3 sequence: CASSFWDSLSGPLHF. CDR3 in DNA: TGCGCCAGCAGCTTCTGGGACAGTTTATCCGGGCCCCTCCACTTT.